Sequencing of this T cell receptor beta chain was carried out in a study of blood T cell repertoires in COVID-19. As for the study in general: Sources were T cells, B-cell-depleted T cells, or PBMCs; the material itself was cDNA or gDNA.

Seattle-derived patients entered the study during active infection and were followed longitudinally. Germline V CDR1 and CDR2: KGHSH, LQKENI. This CDR3 is 13 amino acids long. The V end was cut by 0 bases, the J end by 7 bases, with 7 bases between. Authors' data handling: Amplification of reference gene primers was used by the study to estimate nucleated cell counts. Clones were sequenced by immunoSEQ multiplex PCR, and TCRdb holds only the in-frame ones, with some missing. The V and J calls and clone size were taken over from that table, and D and trimming were inferred from the DNA. In the table there are roughly 240,000 clones, roughly 83% of which are singletons.

The source material was peripheral blood. The receptor's source is a woman older than 75 with COVID-19, enrolled during active disease. V is TRBV18 and J is TRBJ2-1, with D unresolved. This chain's CDR3 is CASSPPGYNEQFF. The DNA for the CDR3 is TGTGCCAGCTCACCACCGGGCTATAATGAGCAGTTCTTC.